The rows below give T cell receptor beta chains drawn from one sample of a study of shared clonotypes between healthy human individuals. The data were produced by immunoSEQ multiplex PCR, yet TCRdb's version contains in-frame clones alone and is incomplete. The sample holds more than 2,000,000 clones, more than 90% seen once. The sample taken for sequencing was naive CD4+ T cells sorted from blood. All receptors come from a man between 18 and 29 years old in good health. Each CDR3 is given with its conserved first and last residue. The D gene is left open where the match is weak. The size entry is marked missing in some rows and otherwise reads once, few, many or a size class.

DNA: TGTGCCATCAGTGAGACAGGGTACTCCGGATCGAATGAGCAGTTCTTC
CDR3: CAISETGYSGSNEQFF
size: NA
V: TRBV10-3
J: TRBJ2-1
D: NA

DNA: TGTGCCAGCAGTTTCAGGGCAAACACCGGGGAGCTGTTTTTT
CDR3: CASSFRANTGELFF
size: NA
V: TRBV6-6
J: TRBJ2-2
D: NA

DNA: TGCGCCAGCAGCTTGGAATTTACAACTAATGAAAAACTGTTTTTT
CDR3: CASSLEFTTNEKLFF
size: NA
V: TRBV5-1
J: TRBJ1-4
D: NA

DNA: TGTGCCAGCAGTCCAAGTCGCACGGCTGAAGCTTTCTTT
CDR3: CASSPSRTAEAFF
size: NA
V: TRBV28
J: TRBJ1-1
D: NA

DNA: TGTGCCTGGAGTTCACAGGGTGGGGAAAAACTGTTTTTT
CDR3: CAWSSQGGEKLFF
size: NA
V: TRBV30
J: TRBJ1-4
D: NA

DNA: TGCGCCAGCAGCACCGGGACTAGCTTGAATGAGCAGTTCTTC
CDR3: CASSTGTSLNEQFF
size: NA
V: TRBV5-1
J: TRBJ2-1
D: TRBD2

DNA: TGTGCTAGCAGCTTACTAGCGGGACCGTCCTACGAGCAGTACTTC
CDR3: CASSLLAGPSYEQYF
size: NA
V: TRBV7-7
J: TRBJ2-7
D: TRBD2

DNA: TGTGCCAGTGCTCGGGACAGCCCCTACGAGCAGTACTTC
CDR3: CASARDSPYEQYF
size: once
V: TRBV7-2
J: TRBJ2-7
D: TRBD1

DNA: TGTGCCAGCAGTGAATTCCCTACAGGGGACCGGTACGAGCAGTACTTC
CDR3: CASSEFPTGDRYEQYF
size: once
V: TRBV25-1
J: TRBJ2-7
D: TRBD1

DNA: TGCGCCAGCAGCCAAGGGACAGGGTGGAAAGAGACCCAGTACTTC
CDR3: CASSQGTGWKETQYF
size: NA
V: TRBV4-1
J: TRBJ2-5
D: TRBD1

DNA: TGTGCCAGCTCACCACCAGGGGAGAATGAGCAGTTCTTC
CDR3: CASSPPGENEQFF
size: NA
V: TRBV18
J: TRBJ2-1
D: NA

DNA: TGTGCCAGCAGCCAAAGCGCGGGGAGCACAGATACGCAGTATTTT
CDR3: CASSQSAGSTDTQYF
size: NA
V: TRBV28
J: TRBJ2-3
D: NA

DNA: TGTGCCAGCAGCCAAGATCCCCGGACAGGGGGCGGTGAGCAGTTCTTC
CDR3: CASSQDPRTGGGEQFF
size: once
V: TRBV4-2
J: TRBJ2-1
D: TRBD1

DNA: TGTGCCAGCAGCCACCGGGGATGGAACACTGAAGCTTTCTTT
CDR3: CASSHRGWNTEAFF
size: NA
V: TRBV14
J: TRBJ1-1
D: NA

DNA: TGCGCCAGCAGCCCCGGACAGGGAGAAGCTTTCTTT
CDR3: CASSPGQGEAFF
size: NA
V: TRBV5-1
J: TRBJ1-1
D: TRBD1

DNA: TGCAGCGTTGACCTAGCGGGGGGACAAGAGACCCAGTACTTC
CDR3: CSVDLAGGQETQYF
size: NA
V: TRBV29-1
J: TRBJ2-5
D: TRBD2

DNA: TGTGCCAGCAGTTTCCCGGACAGGGCGTCCTACGAGCAGTACTTC
CDR3: CASSFPDRASYEQYF
size: NA
V: TRBV7-6
J: TRBJ2-7
D: TRBD1

DNA: TGTGCCAGCTCACCGGGACTAGCGGGACCTACAGATACGCAGTATTTT
CDR3: CASSPGLAGPTDTQYF
size: NA
V: TRBV18
J: TRBJ2-3
D: TRBD2

DNA: TGTGCCAGCAGGCAAGGCGGGGGGCGGAGGAACACTGAAGCTTTCTTT
CDR3: CASRQGGGRRNTEAFF
size: NA
V: TRBV28
J: TRBJ1-1
D: NA

DNA: TGCGCCAGCAGCGTGGACAGGCCTTCCTACAATGAGCAGTTCTTC
CDR3: CASSVDRPSYNEQFF
size: NA
V: TRBV5-1
J: TRBJ2-1
D: TRBD1

DNA: TGTGCCAGCAGTCTAGGAGGTCTCGGGGATTCACCCCTCCACTTT
CDR3: CASSLGGLGDSPLHF
size: NA
V: TRBV28
J: TRBJ1-6
D: NA

DNA: TGTGCCAGCAGCTTTGCGGCTAGCGGGAATGAGCAGTTCTTC
CDR3: CASSFAASGNEQFF
size: NA
V: TRBV2
J: TRBJ2-1
D: TRBD2

DNA: TGTGCCAGCAGCTCCAGGGATCAGCCCCAGCATTTT
CDR3: CASSSRDQPQHF
size: NA
V: TRBV7-2
J: TRBJ1-5
D: NA

DNA: TGTGCCAGCAGTCTCCGGGACAGCTTGTACCTCTCTGGGGCCAACGTCCTGACTTTC
CDR3: CASSLRDSLYLSGANVLTF
size: NA
V: TRBV28
J: TRBJ2-6
D: TRBD1

DNA: TGTGCCAGCAGCTTAAGGGCGGCGACAATGCGACCCCAGCAGTACTTC
CDR3: CASSLRAATMRPQQYF
size: NA
V: TRBV13
J: TRBJ2-7
D: NA

DNA: TGTGCCAGCAGTAGACGTAACACAGATACGCAGTATTTT
CDR3: CASSRRNTDTQYF
size: NA
V: TRBV6-1
J: TRBJ2-3
D: NA

DNA: TGTGCCATCAGTGAGTCGGAAAGTCTGGGGGAAAAACTGTTTTTT
CDR3: CAISESESLGEKLFF
size: NA
V: TRBV10-3
J: TRBJ1-4
D: NA

DNA: TGTGCCAGCAGCCTACTAGCGGGGGGCAACACAGATACGCAGTATTTT
CDR3: CASSLLAGGNTDTQYF
size: NA
V: TRBV7-9
J: TRBJ2-3
D: TRBD2

DNA: TGTGCCAGCTCCCCGAGTGAGGGCTACGAGCAGTACTTC
CDR3: CASSPSEGYEQYF
size: NA
V: TRBV18
J: TRBJ2-7
D: NA

DNA: TGTGCCAGCCGACGGAGCCGAGAGACCCAGTACTTC
CDR3: CASRRSRETQYF
size: NA
V: TRBV6-1
J: TRBJ2-5
D: NA

DNA: TGTGCCAGCAGCCCCCGGGGGAAAGACGTAACCTACGAGCAGTACTTC
CDR3: CASSPRGKDVTYEQYF
size: NA
V: TRBV5-4
J: TRBJ2-7
D: NA

DNA: TGTGCCAGCAGCGTAGGAAGCAATCAGCCCCAGCATTTT
CDR3: CASSVGSNQPQHF
size: few
V: TRBV9
J: TRBJ1-5
D: NA

DNA: TGTGCCAGCAGCCTAAGTCAGGGGGCAAGGACTGAAGCTTTCTTT
CDR3: CASSLSQGARTEAFF
size: NA
V: TRBV2
J: TRBJ1-1
D: TRBD1

DNA: TGTGCCAGCAGGGCCGTTGAGGGGGCGGGAGATACGCAGTATTTT
CDR3: CASRAVEGAGDTQYF
size: NA
V: TRBV2
J: TRBJ2-3
D: TRBD1

DNA: TGCAGCGTTGCGACAGGATCGGAGCTGGGCTATGGCTACACCTTC
CDR3: CSVATGSELGYGYTF
size: NA
V: TRBV29-1
J: TRBJ1-2
D: NA

DNA: TGTGCCAGTAGGGACGGCTCCTACGAGCAGTACTTC
CDR3: CASRDGSYEQYF
size: NA
V: TRBV19
J: TRBJ2-7
D: NA

DNA: TGTGCCAGCAGTGAAGGATTGATAGCGGGGGGAAAAGAGACCCAGTACTTC
CDR3: CASSEGLIAGGKETQYF
size: NA
V: TRBV6-1
J: TRBJ2-5
D: TRBD2

DNA: TGTGCCAGCTCACCACTTAACAGTAAGACCTCCTACGAGCAGTACTTC
CDR3: CASSPLNSKTSYEQYF
size: once
V: TRBV18
J: TRBJ2-7
D: NA

DNA: TGTGCCATCAGTGACCTGGGACAGCCCGGAGGCACTGAAGCTTTCTTT
CDR3: CAISDLGQPGGTEAFF
size: NA
V: TRBV10-3
J: TRBJ1-1
D: TRBD1

DNA: TGTGCCATAGGACAGGGGTCTATTCACGCCTACGAGCAGTACTTC
CDR3: CAIGQGSIHAYEQYF
size: NA
V: TRBV10-3
J: TRBJ2-7
D: TRBD1

DNA: TGCGCCAGCAGCCGACAGGGGTCGGACTATAATGAAAAACTGTTTTTT
CDR3: CASSRQGSDYNEKLFF
size: NA
V: TRBV5-1
J: TRBJ1-4
D: TRBD1

DNA: TGTGCCAGCAGTTTAGGAGAGGGACTTAATTCACCCCTCCACTTT
CDR3: CASSLGEGLNSPLHF
size: NA
V: TRBV27
J: TRBJ1-6
D: NA

DNA: TGTGCCAGCAGCCTAAGTCCCGGCTACGAGCAGTACTTC
CDR3: CASSLSPGYEQYF
size: NA
V: TRBV7-9
J: TRBJ2-7
D: NA

DNA: TGTGCCAGCAGTGTAGGCTTGTCTTTTAGGGGTTTAAGAGAGACCCAGTACTTC
CDR3: CASSVGLSFRGLRETQYF
size: NA
V: TRBV6-4
J: TRBJ2-5
D: NA

DNA: TGTGCCTGGAGTGTACGAGGAACCGGGGAGCTGTTTTTT
CDR3: CAWSVRGTGELFF
size: few
V: TRBV30
J: TRBJ2-2
D: NA

DNA: TGTGCCAGCAGTGGCGGCAGGGCCCAAGACACTGAAGCTTTCTTT
CDR3: CASSGGRAQDTEAFF
size: NA
V: TRBV28
J: TRBJ1-1
D: NA

DNA: TGCGCCAGCAGCCAAGATAGGCTAGCGGGGGGCTACGAGCAGTACTTC
CDR3: CASSQDRLAGGYEQYF
size: NA
V: TRBV4-1
J: TRBJ2-7
D: TRBD2

DNA: TGTGCCAGCAGCTTAGCGCCGGCAAGATATTCAAACTATGGCTACACCTTC
CDR3: CASSLAPARYSNYGYTF
size: once
V: TRBV7-6
J: TRBJ1-2
D: NA